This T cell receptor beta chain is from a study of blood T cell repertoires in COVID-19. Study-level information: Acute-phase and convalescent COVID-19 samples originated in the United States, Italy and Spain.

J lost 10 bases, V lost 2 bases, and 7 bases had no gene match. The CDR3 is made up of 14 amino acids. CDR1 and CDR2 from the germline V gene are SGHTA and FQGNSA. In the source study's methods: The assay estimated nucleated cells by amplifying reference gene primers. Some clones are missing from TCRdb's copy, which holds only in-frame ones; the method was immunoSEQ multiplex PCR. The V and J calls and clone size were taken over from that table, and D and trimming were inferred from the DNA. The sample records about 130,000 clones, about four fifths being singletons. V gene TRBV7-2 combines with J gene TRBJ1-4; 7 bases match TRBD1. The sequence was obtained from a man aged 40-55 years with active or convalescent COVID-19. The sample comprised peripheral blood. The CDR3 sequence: CASSLMQGGGKLFF. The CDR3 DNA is TGTGCCAGCAGCTTAATGCAGGGGGGCGGAAAACTGTTTTTT.